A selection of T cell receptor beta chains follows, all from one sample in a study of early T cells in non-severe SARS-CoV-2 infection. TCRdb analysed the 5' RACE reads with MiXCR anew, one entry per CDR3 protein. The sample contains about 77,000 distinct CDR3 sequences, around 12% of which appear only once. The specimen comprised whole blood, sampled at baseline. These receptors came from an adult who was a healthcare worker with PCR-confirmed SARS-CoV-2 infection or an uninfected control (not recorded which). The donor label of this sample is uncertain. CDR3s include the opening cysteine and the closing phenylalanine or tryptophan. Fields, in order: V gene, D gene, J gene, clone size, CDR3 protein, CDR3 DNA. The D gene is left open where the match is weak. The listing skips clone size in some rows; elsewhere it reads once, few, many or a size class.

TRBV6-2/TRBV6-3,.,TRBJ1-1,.,CASSYQLKQGGAFF,TGTGCCAGCAGTTACCAATTAAAACAGGGAGGCGCTTTCTTT
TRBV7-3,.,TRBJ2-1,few,CASSPSEQFF,TGTGCCAGCTCCCCCAGTGAGCAGTTCTTC
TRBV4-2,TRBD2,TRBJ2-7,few,CASSQDGTSGAYEQYF,TGTGCCAGCAGCCAAGATGGGACTAGCGGGGCCTACGAGCAGTACTTC
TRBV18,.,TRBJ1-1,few,CASSPQAGAPTEAFF,TGTGCCAGCTCACCGCAGGCAGGGGCCCCCACTGAAGCTTTCTTT
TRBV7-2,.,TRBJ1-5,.,CASSSEGDQPQHF,TGTGCCAGCAGCTCGGAGGGGGATCAGCCCCAGCATTTT
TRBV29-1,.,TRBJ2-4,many,CSVEMTGRNIQYF,TGCAGCGTTGAAATGACAGGTCGGAACATTCAGTACTTC
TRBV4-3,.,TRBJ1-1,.,CASSLEGAPTEAFF,TGCGCCAGCAGCCTCGAAGGGGCTCCCACTGAAGCTTTCTTT
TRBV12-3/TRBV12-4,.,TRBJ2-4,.,CASSLSYREAKNIQYF,TGTGCCAGCAGTTTAAGCTACAGGGAAGCCAAAAACATTCAGTACTTC
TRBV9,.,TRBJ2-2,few,CASSLRAGQNTGELFF,TGTGCCAGCAGCCTCCGGGCGGGCCAGAACACCGGGGAGCTGTTTTTT
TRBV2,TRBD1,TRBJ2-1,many,CASSRTGKDNEQFF,TGTGCCAGCAGTAGGACAGGGAAGGACAATGAGCAGTTCTTC
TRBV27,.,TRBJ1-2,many,CASTLTLGDNYGYTF,TGTGCCAGCACCCTTACTCTTGGGGATAACTATGGCTACACCTTC
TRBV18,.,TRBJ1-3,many,CASSPIATSGNTIYF,TGTGCCAGCTCACCAATTGCTACATCCGGAAACACCATATATTTT
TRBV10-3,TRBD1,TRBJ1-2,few,CAISDTGGEVYGYTF,TGTGCCATCAGCGATACAGGGGGCGAAGTCTATGGCTACACCTTC
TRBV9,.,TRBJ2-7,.,CASSVDEGPYEQYF,TGTGCCAGCAGCGTAGATGAAGGTCCCTACGAGCAGTACTTC
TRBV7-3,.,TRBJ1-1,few,CASSLMEGSAEAFF,TGTGCCAGCAGCTTAATGGAGGGAAGCGCTGAAGCTTTCTTT
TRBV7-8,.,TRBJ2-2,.,CASSLVGGGELFF,TGTGCCAGCAGCTTAGTGGGGGGCGGGGAGCTGTTTTTT
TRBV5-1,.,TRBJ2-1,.,CASSEPFSNEQFF,TGCGCCAGCAGCGAACCATTCAGTAATGAGCAGTTCTTC
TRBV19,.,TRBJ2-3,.,CASSPFGHDTDTQYF,TGTGCCAGTAGTCCCTTCGGACACGACACAGATACGCAGTATTTT
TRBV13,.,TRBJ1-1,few,CASSSRNTEAFF,TGTGCCAGCAGCTCCCGAAACACTGAAGCTTTCTTT